The clone carrying this T cell receptor beta chain was picked up many times. Its matching antigen is unknown. TCRdb re-analyzed the PCR reads through MiXCR. The sample has about 59,000 clones, about 16% seen once. The entry originates in a study of metastatic and nonmetastatic thyroid tumors. Study-level results: It was reportedly found that TCR beta diversity was significantly higher in malignant thyroid tumors than in benign nodules, a difference seen in both blood and tumor samples.

No patient received treatment before thyroid surgery. Per the germline V gene, CDR1 is SGHDT and CDR2 is YYEEEE. Trimming cost V 1 base and J 8 bases; bases outside gene matches: 3. CDR3 length equals 13 residues. The TCR originated in a male donor with papillary thyroid cancer or a benign thyroid nodule (not recorded which). Some clones in this sample may be carry-over from other donors' samples. The rearrangement joins TRBV5-6 to TRBJ1-3; 7 positions match TRBD1. Sequencing was performed on blood. The CDR3 nucleotides read TGTGCCAGCAGCTTGCCAGGGGGTCACACCATATATTTT. It encodes CASSLPGGHTIYF.